The 10 T cell receptor beta chains in this list originate from one sample, sequenced in a study of spatial heterogeneity in lung cancer. Sample time point: blood at routine non-recurrence follow-up after resection. Using its own MiXCR run on the 5' RACE reads, TCRdb lists one record per CDR3 protein. The table shows 110,000 or so distinct CDR3 sequences, with 10% to 11% occurring only once. Sequenced here: PBMCs, sampled at follow-up. These receptors were taken from a female donor with early-stage non-small cell lung cancer.

This clonotype has a handful of counts. The J gene is TRBJ1-5, the V gene TRBV6-5, with 8 bases aligning to TRBD1. The junction had 11 bases not matched to a gene; V was cut back by 6 bases and J by 7 bases. Germline lookup yields CDR1 MNHEY and CDR2 SVGAGI. This CDR3 has 15 amino acids. This CDR3 reads CASSTDRVRGQPQHF. CDR3 sequence (DNA): TGTGCCAGCAGCACGGACAGGGTACGAGGGCAGCCCCAGCATTTT.

This clonotype was picked up a small number of times. V usage is TRBV28 and J usage is TRBJ2-2, with D tentatively TRBD2 (5 bases). The germline CDR1 and CDR2 sequences are MDHEN and SYDVKM. This CDR3 is built from 15 residues. Trimming took 0 bases from V and 2 from J, leaving 7 bases between them. CDR3 amino acids: CASSLWDSNTGELFF. The DNA of the CDR3 is TGTGCCAGCAGTTTATGGGACTCAAACACCGGGGAGCTGTTTTTT. Combining the CDR3 with reference TRBV28 and TRBJ2-2 gives the whole variable domain DVKVTQSSRYLVKRTGEKVFLECVQDMDHENMFWYRQDPGLGLRLIYFSYDVKMKEKGDIPEGYSVSREKKERFSLILESASTNQTSMYLCASSLWDSNTGELFFGEGSRLTVL.

The chain employs TRBV18 and TRBJ2-4, with TRBD2 as a possible D gene (5 bases). The CDR3 covers 14 residues. CDR1 and CDR2 from the germline V gene are KGHSH and LQKENI. The germline V and J ends were trimmed by 3 bases and 5 bases, with 11 bases remaining between them. This CDR3 is CASSPLGGQNIQYF. The CDR3 DNA is TGTGCCAGCTCACCGCTGGGCGGGCAAAACATTCAGTACTTC.

The genes are TRBV7-2 and TRBJ2-1; D not certain. The CDR3 consists of 16 residues. With 4 bases removed from V and 5 bases from J, the gap between germline ends came to 18 bases. CDR1 and CDR2 (germline): SGHTA, FQGNSA. Written as DNA, the CDR3 is TGTGCCAGCAGCTACCGCCAGATGGGTCGAGACAATGAGCAGTTCTTC. Residues: CASSYRQMGRDNEQFF.

This clonotype has a count of ten or more. The chain carries TRBV7-2 and TRBJ2-1, with 8 positions matching TRBD1. V dropped 5 bases and J dropped 6; count of bases not matched to a gene: 9. The germline V gene encodes CDR1 SGHTA and CDR2 FQGNSA. The CDR3 spans 15 residues. The CDR3 DNA reads TGTGCCAGCAGCGCAACCGGGACAGGCCTCAATGAGCAGTTCTTC. Translating gives CASSATGTGLNEQFF.

This clonotype was observed a few times. V gene TRBV29-1 combines with J gene TRBJ1-1, with TRBD1 matching 9 bases. V was pared by 6 bases and J by 1 base, with 3 bases of the junction left unmatched. The CDR3 covers 13 residues. Germline V CDR1 and CDR2: SQVTM, ANQGSEA. This chain's CDR3 is CSVTDRGNTEAFF. The DNA for the CDR3 is TGCAGCGTGACGGACAGGGGGAACACTGAAGCTTTCTTT.

There are a few counts of this clonotype. The chain is built from TRBV6-1 and TRBJ2-7; possible D gene TRBD1, 6 bases. The germline gives CDR1 MNHNS, CDR2 SASEGT. The CDR3 has 14 residues. Deletions cut 8 bases from V and 4 bases from J, with 18 bases between. The CDR3, as DNA: TGTGCCAGCGTTCCTGGACAGCCGCCTTACGAGCAGTACTTC. Translation gives CASVPGQPPYEQYF.

This clonotype was observed a handful of times. The rearrangement joins TRBV2 to TRBJ1-1; tentatively, D is TRBD1 (5 bases). Trimming pared 3 bases from V and 5 bases from J, leaving 13 bases between. CDR3 length: 14 amino acids. CDR1 and CDR2 (germline): SNHLY, FYNNEI. Here the CDR3 reads CASSDRVGGTEAFF. In DNA, the CDR3 is TGTGCCAGCAGTGACAGGGTAGGAGGAACTGAAGCTTTCTTT.

This clonotype has just a few counts. The chain links TRBV28 to TRBJ1-1; perhaps TRBD1 as D (5 bases). Trimming took off 2 bases at V and 0 bases at J, with 10 bases between the two ends. Germline values: CDR1 MDHEN, CDR2 SYDVKM. The CDR3 has 15 residues. The CDR3 is CASSLMDKLNTEAFF. In DNA form, the CDR3 reads TGTGCCAGCAGTTTAATGGACAAACTGAACACTGAAGCTTTCTTT.

This clonotype was observed a few times. This rearrangement joins TRBV5-6 to TRBJ2-4; D is undetermined. This CDR3 comprises 15 residues. Trimming took 6 bases from V and 0 from J, leaving 13 bases between them. Germline CDR1 and CDR2: SGHDT and YYEEEE. Written as DNA, the CDR3 is TGTGCCAGCAACTCCGAAGGGAAAGCCAAAAACATTCAGTACTTC. This gives the protein CASNSEGKAKNIQYF.